This TCR beta chain stems from a study of blood T cell repertoires in COVID-19. Whole-study context: Specimens from acute and convalescent COVID-19 originated in the United States, Italy and Spain.

In the authors' workflow: Nucleated cell number was recorded as an estimate derived from reference gene primer amplification. Generated by immunoSEQ multiplex PCR, the TCRdb table keeps only in-frame clones and is missing some. For V, J and clone size, that table is used; D and trimming come from the DNA. Here the sample spans 55,000 to 90,000 clones, roughly four fifths being singletons. Sequencing was performed on peripheral blood. The TCR sequence derives from a woman aged 55 to 70 with acute or convalescent COVID-19.

CDR3 DNA: TGTGCCAGCAGCTTAAGAGGGCGGGATGGCTACACCTTC. Its translation: CASSLRGRDGYTF. The rearrangement joins TRBV7-3 to TRBJ1-2; D remains unclear. Germline V lookup: CDR1 SGHTA, CDR2 FQGTGA. The V gene lost 1 base and the J gene lost 6 bases, with 9 bases spanning the gap. The CDR3 is 13 amino acids.